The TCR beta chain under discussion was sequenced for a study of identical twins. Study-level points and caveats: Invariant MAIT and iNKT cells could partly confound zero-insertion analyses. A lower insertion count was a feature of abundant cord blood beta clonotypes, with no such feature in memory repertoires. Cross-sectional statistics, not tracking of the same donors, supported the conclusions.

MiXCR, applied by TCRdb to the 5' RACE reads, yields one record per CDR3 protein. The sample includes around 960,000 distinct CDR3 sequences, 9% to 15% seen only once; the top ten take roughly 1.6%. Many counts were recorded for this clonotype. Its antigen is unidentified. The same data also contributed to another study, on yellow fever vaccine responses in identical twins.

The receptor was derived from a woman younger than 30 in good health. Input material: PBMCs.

CDR3 coding DNA: TGTGCCAGCAGCCCTCGTTTAGCTGGGAGAGCCGGGGAGCTGTTTTTT. Translating gives CASSPRLAGRAGELFF. The chain carries TRBV3-1 and TRBJ2-2; a weak D match, TRBD2 (5 bases). Trimming stripped 4 bases from V and 6 bases from J, with 18 bases between. This CDR3 spans 16 amino acids. CDR1 is LGHDT, CDR2 YNNKEL, per germline (reference sequence).